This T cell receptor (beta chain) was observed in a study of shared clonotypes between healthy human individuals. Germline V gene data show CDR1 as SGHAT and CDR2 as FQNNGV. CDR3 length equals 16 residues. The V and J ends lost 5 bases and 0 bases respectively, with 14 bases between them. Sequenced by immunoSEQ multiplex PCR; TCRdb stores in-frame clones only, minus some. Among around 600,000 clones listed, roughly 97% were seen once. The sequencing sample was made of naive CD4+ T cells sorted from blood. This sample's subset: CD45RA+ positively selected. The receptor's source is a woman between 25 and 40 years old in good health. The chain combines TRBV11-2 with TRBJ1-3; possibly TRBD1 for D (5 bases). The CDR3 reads CASSRGEVNSGNTIYF. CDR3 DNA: TGTGCCAGCAGCAGAGGGGAGGTTAACTCTGGAAACACCATATATTTT.